The 26 T cell receptor beta chains reported below all come from one sample, sequenced in a study of molecular identifiers for immune sequencing clone quantification. TCRdb re-called the PCR reads with MiXCR, one entry per CDR3 protein. The sample lists some 680,000 distinct CDR3 sequences, over 25% occurring once. Sequenced input: naive CD8+ T cells from blood, with Jurkat cell RNA spiked in. Subset here: FACS-sorted CD8+CD4-CCR7+CD45RA+ naive T cells. The receptors stem from a human donor in good health. Some libraries in this study had Jurkat cell RNA spiked in.

This clonotype was recorded at least ten times. The chain recombines TRBV29-1 with TRBJ1-4; unclear D gene. Trimming removed 1 base at V and 6 bases at J, with 12 bases between. The CDR3 runs 14 residues. In germline, CDR1 is SQVTM, CDR2 ANQGSEA. CDR3 protein: CSVEVLGPDEKLFF. The CDR3 nucleotides read TGCAGCGTTGAAGTTTTGGGCCCTGATGAAAAACTGTTTTTT. Supplemented by reference TRBV29-1 and TRBJ1-4, the full variable domain reads SAVISQKPSRDICQRGTSLTIQCQVDSQVTMMFWYRQQPGQSLTLIATANQGSEATYESGFVIDKFPISRPNLTFSTLTVSNMSPEDSSIYLCSVEVLGPDEKLFFGSGTQLSVL.

This clonotype has at least ten counts. The chain employs TRBV2 and TRBJ2-7, with D possibly called TRBD1 or TRBD2 (5 bases each). Looked up from germline, CDR1 is SNHLY and CDR2 is FYNNEI. The CDR3 extends over 13 amino acids. V lost 7 bases and J lost 4, with 14 bases in between. CDR3 loop: CASIMGPQYEQYF. The CDR3, as DNA: TGTGCCAGCATTATGGGACCACAGTACGAGCAGTACTTC.

This chain joins TRBV20-1 and TRBJ1-1; D remains ambiguous. Trimming took 3 bases from V and 14 from J, leaving 10 bases between them. CDR3 length equals 9 residues. Germline V gene sequence: CDR1 DFQATT, CDR2 SNEGSKA (reference sequence). Here the CDR3 DNA reads TGCAGTGCTAGCCGGGAGGACTTCTTT. It yields the protein CSASREDFF.

This clonotype was found many times. Written as DNA, the CDR3 is TGCAGCGTTGAAGAGGGGGGGACAGGAGAGACCCAGTACTTC. It specifies CSVEEGGTGETQYF. The V and J genes are TRBV29-1 and TRBJ2-5; possible D gene TRBD1, 8 bases. From germline, CDR1 is SQVTM and CDR2 ANQGSEA. The CDR3 is 14 residues long. Trimming pared 0 bases from V and 4 bases from J, leaving 12 bases between.

At least ten counts were recorded for this clonotype. The V call is TRBV6-5, the J call TRBJ2-6, with TRBD1 as a possible D gene (6 bases). Germline values: CDR1 MNHEY, CDR2 SVGAGI. This CDR3 is built from 16 residues. Between the trimmed V and J ends, which lost 1 base and 0 bases, there was a span of 7 bases. CDR3 protein: CASSYLDSSGANVLTF. The CDR3 region has the DNA TGTGCCAGCAGTTACTTGGACAGCTCTGGGGCCAACGTCCTGACTTTC.

In regard to this clonotype: A read error is possible here, since a much larger clone lies one base away. V gene TRBV12-3 or TRBV12-4 combines with J gene TRBJ2-5; perhaps TRBD1 as D (6 bases). This CDR3 spans 13 amino acids. Trimming took off 9 bases at V and 5 bases at J, with 16 bases between the two ends. DNA for the CDR3: TGTGCCAGTACAGGGTGCGCAGAGGAGACCCAGTACTTC. Protein: CASTGCAEETQYF.

This clonotype was picked up a small number of times. This rearrangement joins TRBV4-3 to TRBJ2-3; D is perhaps TRBD1 (5 bases). Trimming stripped 1 base from V and 4 bases from J, with 9 bases between. The CDR3 runs to 14 residues. CDR1 is LGHNA, CDR2 YSLEER, per germline. This CDR3 reads CASSQGSGSDTQYF. For the CDR3, the DNA is TGCGCCAGCAGCCAAGGTTCAGGGTCAGATACGCAGTATTTT.

In the case of this clonotype: This may be a read error: a much more frequent sequence differs by one nucleotide. The chain recombines TRBV11-1 with TRBJ2-2, with D uncertain. The CDR3 loop spans 13 amino acids. Trimming left V 5 bases short and J 6 bases short, with 10 bases between. CDR1 is SGHAT and CDR2 is FQDESV in the germline V gene (reference sequence). The CDR3 region has the DNA TGTGCCAGCAGCAAGGATAACGCCGGGGAGCTGTTTTTT. Translating gives CASSKDNAGELFF.

This clonotype showed up many times. The chain is built from TRBV7-2 and TRBJ2-5, with D tentatively TRBD1 (5 bases). CDR1 SGHTA and CDR2 FQGNSA come from the germline V gene. CDR3 length equals 16 residues. Trimming took 2 bases from V and 4 from J, leaving 17 bases between them. The CDR3 protein is CASSLPRQSPGETQYF. The CDR3 DNA reads TGTGCCAGCAGCTTACCGAGACAGTCACCCGGAGAGACCCAGTACTTC.

This clonotype was recorded at least ten times. V gene TRBV7-9 combines with J gene TRBJ2-3, with D hard to call. CDR3 length equals 15 residues. In germline, CDR1 is SEHNR, CDR2 FQNEAQ (reference sequence). The V and J ends lost 1 base and 0 bases respectively, with 8 bases between them. The CDR3 DNA sequence: TGTGCCAGCAGCTTAGGCCACCGAAGCACAGATACGCAGTATTTT. Translated: CASSLGHRSTDTQYF.

J is TRBJ2-3 and V is TRBV2; D perhaps matches TRBD1 (5 bases). In germline, CDR1 is SNHLY, CDR2 FYNNEI. The V gene lost 1 base and the J gene lost 6 bases, with 14 bases spanning the gap. This CDR3 region has 15 residues. The CDR3 DNA sequence: TGTGCCAGCAGTGAAGGCTCAGGGTCATCCGATACGCAGTATTTT. Its translation is CASSEGSGSSDTQYF.

CDR3 sequence (DNA): TGTGCCAGTAGTATATTGGGATGGGGGGACAGCCTTAATCAGCCCCAGCATTTT. Translated, it gives CASSILGWGDSLNQPQHF. V and J are TRBV19 and TRBJ1-5; 7 nucleotides align to TRBD1. Germline trimming cut 2 bases from V and 4 bases from J; bases unmatched to any gene: 14. This CDR3 has 18 amino acids. The germline gives CDR1 LNHDA, CDR2 SQIVND (reference sequence).

Worth noting for this clonotype: A much larger clone lies a single base off, so this may be a read error. The CDR3 does not close with the conserved phenylalanine or tryptophan, likely indicating a read error. The chain is built from TRBV5-1 and TRBJ2-3; 8 positions agree with TRBD2. There are 17 residues in the CDR3. In germline, CDR1 is SGHRS, CDR2 YFSETQ. J gave up 4 bases and V 4 bases, and 14 bases lay outside the gene matches. CDR3 bases: TGCGCCAGCAGCGGAATTTCCGGGACTAGTTTCCCAGATACGCAGTATCTT. Translation: CASSGISGTSFPDTQYL.

This clonotype was recorded at least ten times. The V call is TRBV2, the J call TRBJ2-3; D may correspond to TRBD1 or TRBD2 (5 bases each). The CDR3 sequence is 17 residues long. The V end lost 2 bases, the J end lost 5 bases, and 20 bases lay between the germline ends. CDR1 SNHLY and CDR2 FYNNEI come from the germline V gene. The CDR3 DNA sequence: TGTGCCAGCAGTGAAAACTACGGGACGACCGTCGGAGATACGCAGTATTTT. Translating gives CASSENYGTTVGDTQYF.

This clonotype was seen a few times. The chain uses TRBV20-1 and TRBJ2-7, with D maybe TRBD2 (6 bases). Per the germline V gene, CDR1 is DFQATT and CDR2 is SNEGSKA (reference sequence). Trimming removed 3 bases from V and 2 bases from J, with 17 bases in between. The CDR3 extends over 15 amino acids. CDR3 nucleotides: TGCAGTGCTAGCTACAATAGCGGTCCACCCTACGAGCAGTACTTC. It translates to CSASYNSGPPYEQYF.

The genes are TRBV10-1 and TRBJ1-5, with D possibly TRBD1 on 6 matching bases. V lost 9 bases to trimming and J lost 4 bases, with 16 bases between them. From germline, CDR1 is WNHNN and CDR2 SYGVQD (reference sequence). The length of the CDR3 is 14 residues. The CDR3 DNA reads as TGCGCCAGTAACCGGGACAAGGGGAATCAGCCCCAGCATTTT. This codes for CASNRDKGNQPQHF.

The chain recombines TRBV29-1 with TRBJ2-1; 8 bases are shared with TRBD1. Germline loops: CDR1 SQVTM, CDR2 ANQGSEA. Germline trimming cut 7 bases from V and 10 bases from J; bases unmatched to any gene: 6. The CDR3 is 11 residues long. The CDR3 sequence is CSESGGGEQFF. In DNA, the CDR3 is TGCAGCGAGTCAGGGGGCGGAGAGCAGTTCTTC.

This clonotype was seen ten or more times. This chain connects TRBV28 to TRBJ2-1; D unresolved. CDR1 is MDHEN and CDR2 is SYDVKM in the germline V gene. The V end lost 5 bases, the J end lost 9 bases, and 5 bases lay between the germline ends. There are 10 residues in the CDR3. The CDR3: CASSKGEQFF. CDR3 DNA: TGTGCCAGCAGTAAGGGTGAGCAGTTCTTC.

About this clonotype itself: This sequence may be a read error, since a much larger clone differs from it by one base. No conserved phenylalanine or tryptophan is present at the end of the CDR3, so a read error is the likely explanation. This chain connects TRBV5-4 to TRBJ2-7; tentatively, D is TRBD1 (6 bases). Looked up from germline, CDR1 is SGHNT and CDR2 is YYREEE (reference sequence). Trimming shortened V by 0 bases and J by 2 bases, and 15 bases separated the two germline ends. The CDR3 is made up of 16 amino acids. CDR3 sequence (DNA): TGTGCCAGCAGCTTGGTCTTGGGGGCGGCCCCCTACGAGCAGTACTCC. This sequence encodes CASSLVLGAAPYEQYS.

Turning to this clonotype: A much larger clonotype is one base distant, so this may be a read error. V usage is TRBV2 and J usage is TRBJ1-4; no firm D call. The CDR3 is 11 amino acids. V shed 8 bases and J shed 8 bases, with 9 bases lying between them. Germline CDR1 reads SNHLY; CDR2 reads FYNNEI. This CDR3 is CASLLGEKLFF. The DNA of the CDR3 is TGTGCCAGCCTCTTAGGAGAAAAACTGTTTTTT.

The genes are TRBV12-5 and TRBJ1-5; D is ambiguous. Per germline, CDR1 LGHNT and CDR2 FRNRAP. V lost 3 bases and J lost 0, with 3 bases in between. The CDR3 totals 13 residues. The CDR3 is CASGLNSNQPQHF. CDR3 sequence (DNA): TGTGCTAGTGGTTTAAATAGCAATCAGCCCCAGCATTTT.

About this clonotype itself: One base away lies a much larger clone, so this may be a sequencing read error. J is TRBJ2-3 and V is TRBV12-5; D is perhaps TRBD2 (6 bases). The germline gives CDR1 LGHNT, CDR2 FRNRAP. The V gene lost 0 bases and the J gene lost 5 bases, with 15 bases spanning the gap. This CDR3 spans 16 amino acids. The chain's CDR3 is CASGLVPGLLKDTQYF. CDR3 bases: TGTGCTAGTGGTTTGGTACCGGGACTTCTCAAAGATACGCAGTATTTT.

As concerns this clonotype: One base away lies a much larger clone, so this may be a sequencing read error. The V gene is TRBV5-6, the J gene TRBJ1-2; D is undetermined. This CDR3 is built from 13 residues. V was trimmed by 5 bases and J by 1 base, leaving 9 bases between them. Germline V lookup: CDR1 SGHDT, CDR2 YYEEEE. DNA of the CDR3: TGTGCCAGCAGAGGACGGCTTAACTATGGCTACACCTTC. As protein: CASRGRLNYGYTF.

This clonotype showed up many times. The rearrangement joins TRBV3-1 to TRBJ2-3, with D possibly being TRBD2 (5 bases). The CDR3 has 16 amino acids. Per germline, CDR1 LGHDT and CDR2 YNNKEL (reference sequence). V dropped 0 bases and J dropped 6 bases, with 16 bases sitting between them. CDR3 coding DNA: TGTGCCAGCAGCCAAGATCGGGTGACGAGAGGGGATACGCAGTATTTT. Its protein is CASSQDRVTRGDTQYF.

This clonotype was detected a few times. The chain combines TRBV15 with TRBJ2-3; possible D gene TRBD2, 5 bases. In germline, CDR1 is LNHNV, CDR2 YYDKDF (reference sequence). The CDR3 contains 17 residues. The V end lost 0 bases, the J end lost 2 bases, and 15 bases lay between the germline ends. CDR3 nucleotide sequence: TGTGCCACCAGCAGAGACGACACCCAAGACTACACAGATACGCAGTATTTT. Its protein product is CATSRDDTQDYTDTQYF.

Comment on this clonotype: This clone may be a read error of a much larger clone one base away. This sequence joins TRBV20-1 and TRBJ2-7; 8 positions agree with TRBD1. The CDR3 length is 17 residues. Germline V gene lookup returns CDR1 DFQATT and CDR2 SNEGSKA (reference sequence). CDR3 region: CGARDLAGGRPAYEQYF. In nucleotides, the CDR3 is TGCGGTGCTAGAGATTTGGCAGGGGGCCGTCCCGCCTACGAGCAGTACTTC.